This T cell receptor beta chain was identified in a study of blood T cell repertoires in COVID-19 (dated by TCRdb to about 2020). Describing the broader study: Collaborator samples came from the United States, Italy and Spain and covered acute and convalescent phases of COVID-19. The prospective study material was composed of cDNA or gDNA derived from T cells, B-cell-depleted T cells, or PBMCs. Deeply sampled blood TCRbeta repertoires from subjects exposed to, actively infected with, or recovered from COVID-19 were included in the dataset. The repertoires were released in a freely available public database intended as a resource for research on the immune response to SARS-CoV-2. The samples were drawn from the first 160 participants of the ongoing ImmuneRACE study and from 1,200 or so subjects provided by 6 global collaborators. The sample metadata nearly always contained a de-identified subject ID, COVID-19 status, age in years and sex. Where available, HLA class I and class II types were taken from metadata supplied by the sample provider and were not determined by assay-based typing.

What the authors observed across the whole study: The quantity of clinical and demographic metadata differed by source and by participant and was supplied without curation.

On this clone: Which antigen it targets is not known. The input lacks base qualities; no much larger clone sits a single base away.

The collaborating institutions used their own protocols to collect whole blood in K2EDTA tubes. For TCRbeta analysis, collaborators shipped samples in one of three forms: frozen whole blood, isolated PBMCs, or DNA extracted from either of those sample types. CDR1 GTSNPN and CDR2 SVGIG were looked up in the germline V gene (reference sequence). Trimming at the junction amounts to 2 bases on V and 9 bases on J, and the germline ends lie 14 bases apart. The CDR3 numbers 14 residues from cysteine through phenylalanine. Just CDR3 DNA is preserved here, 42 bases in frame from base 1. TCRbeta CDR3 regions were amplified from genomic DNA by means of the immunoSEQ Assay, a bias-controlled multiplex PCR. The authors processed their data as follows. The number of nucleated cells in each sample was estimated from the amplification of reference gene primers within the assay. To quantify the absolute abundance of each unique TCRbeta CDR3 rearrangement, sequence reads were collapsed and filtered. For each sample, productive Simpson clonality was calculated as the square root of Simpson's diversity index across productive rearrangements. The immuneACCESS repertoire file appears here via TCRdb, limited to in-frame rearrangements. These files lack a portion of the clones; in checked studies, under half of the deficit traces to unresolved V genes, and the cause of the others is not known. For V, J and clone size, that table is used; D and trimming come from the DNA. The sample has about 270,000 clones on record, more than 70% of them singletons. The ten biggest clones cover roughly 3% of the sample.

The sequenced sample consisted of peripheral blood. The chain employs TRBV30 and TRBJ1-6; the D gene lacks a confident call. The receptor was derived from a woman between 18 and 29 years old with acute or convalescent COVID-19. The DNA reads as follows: TGTGCCTGGAGTTTGCTCGAATACGGTTCACCCCTCCACTTT. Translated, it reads CAWSLLEYGSPLHF.